The T cell receptor beta chain described here comes from a study of T cell repertoires in urothelial bladder cancer (dated by TCRdb to between 2019 and 2020). Background for the entire study: Of the roughly 12 resected lesions, three were clinically staged as cT0, three as cTa, three as cT1 and three as cT2 or greater. The study compared TCR repertoire clonality in bladder tumors with that in benign bladder inflammation. Twelve patients who had bladder lesions and were undergoing transurethral resection were prospectively identified. Twelve resected bladder lesions were studied, comprising urothelial carcinoma (UC+) and benign (UC-) specimens.

V drops 4 bases and J drops 1 base, leaving 7 bases in between. The CDR3, cysteine through phenylalanine, is 12 amino acids long. CDR3 DNA is the only sequence kept; it has 36 bases, read in frame from the first base. CDR1 and CDR2 were assigned from the germline V gene as SQVTM and ANQGSEA. For this clone: It has no known antigen specificity. No qualities accompany the bases; no much larger clone lies one base away.

Resected bladder lesions in which urothelial carcinoma was absent were designated as benign (UC-) specimens. Bladder lesion specimens were obtained at transurethral resection and were stored at -80C. From bladder specimens obtained at transurethral resection, DNA was extracted. Broad study findings and their caveats: Urothelial carcinoma specimens had fewer T cells than benign specimens, with medians of about 5,400 and 25,000. The median percentage of tumor infiltrating lymphocytes was around 2% in carcinoma specimens and approximately 12% in benign specimens. In carcinoma specimens, one T-cell clone made up as much as 17% of infiltrating lymphocytes, versus over 1.5% in benign specimens.

The immunoSEQ assay was used to sequence the CDR3 region of the TCR beta chain. In the paper's pipeline: For every specimen, the T-cell fraction, clonal dominance and maximum TCR clone frequency were calculated. Entries here come from immuneACCESS through TCRdb and include only in-frame sequences with V and J called. Some clones fail to appear in such tables; in the studies checked, an unresolved V gene covers under half of the shortfall, and the cause of the remainder is unknown. Clone size and V and J calls were adopted from that table, with D and trimming inferred from the DNA. Counted in this sample were about 11,000 clones; under 70% of them appeared once. Of the sample, around 6.5% is held by the ten largest clones.

The sequencing sample was made of tumor-infiltrating cells from bladder cancer. The clonotype comes from a human donor with a benign inflammatory bladder lesion. This chain joins TRBV29-1 to TRBJ1-1; no D gene call is confident. This receptor has the CDR3 CSVGVRNTEAFF. The DNA sequence is TGCAGCGTTGGGGTCAGGAACACTGAAGCTTTCTTT. The CDR3, completed at both ends by the reference TRBV29-1 and TRBJ1-1 genes, gives the full variable domain SAVISQKPSRDICQRGTSLTIQCQVDSQVTMMFWYRQQPGQSLTLIATANQGSEATYESGFVIDKFPISRPNLTFSTLTVSNMSPEDSSIYLCSVGVRNTEAFFGQGTRLTVV.